Each of the 25 T cell receptor beta chains below was sequenced from the same sample in a study of T cell responses to AZD1222 COVID-19 vaccine. The method was immunoSEQ multiplex PCR; TCRdb's version includes in-frame clones alone and lacks a portion of them. Counted here are 150,000 to 200,000 clones, roughly 87% occurring once; the ten biggest clones make up about 3%. This specimen was peripheral blood, taken on day 0 of AZD1222 vaccination. These receptors were collected from an adult in good health.

The chain carries TRBV5-1 and TRBJ1-4; D might be TRBD1 (5 bases). Germline V gene lookup returns CDR1 SGHRS and CDR2 YFSETQ. The V end was cut by 4 bases, the J end by 1 base, with 8 bases between. This CDR3 is 14 amino acids long. The CDR3 DNA follows: TGCGCCAGCAGCCGGGACGGAACTAATGAAAAACTGTTTTTT. Translated: CASSRDGTNEKLFF. The variable domain in full, completed from reference TRBV5-1 and TRBJ1-4, reads KAGVTQTPRYLIKTRGQQVTLSCSPISGHRSVSWYQQTPGQGLQFLFEYFSETQRNKGNFPGRFSGRQFSNSRSEMNVSTLELGDSALYLCASSRDGTNEKLFFGSGTQLSVL.

J is TRBJ2-7 and V is TRBV29-1; a possible D gene is TRBD1 (5 bases). The ends were cut back, 7 bases at V and 7 bases at J, with 20 bases in the middle. Germline CDR1 SQVTM, CDR2 ANQGSEA. The CDR3 spans 13 residues. DNA for the CDR3: TGCAGCGCCGCGACAGACGCCCCTCGGGAGCAGTACTTC. Translated, it gives CSAATDAPREQYF.

The V gene is TRBV4-1, the J gene TRBJ1-4, with no clear D. V dropped 1 base and J dropped 3 bases, with 9 bases sitting between them. The CDR3 loop spans 15 amino acids. The germline CDR1 and CDR2 sequences are MGHRA and YSYEKL. The CDR3 region is CASSQGYGPNEKLFF. The CDR3 region has the DNA TGCGCCAGCAGCCAAGGATACGGCCCTAATGAAAAACTGTTTTTT.

This clone occurred a few times. The sample carries other DNA sequences with the same CDR3. The J gene is TRBJ2-7, the V gene TRBV13; TRBD1 matches at 8 bases. Germline V gives CDR1 PRHDT, CDR2 FYEKMQ (reference sequence). V lost 5 bases and J lost 4; bases outside the gene matches: 10. This CDR3 spans 15 amino acids. The CDR3 loop reads CASSASGTGSYEQYF. The CDR3 DNA reads as TGTGCCAGCAGCGCTTCCGGGACAGGATCGTACGAGCAGTACTTC.

The V call is TRBV3-1 (or the pseudogene TRBV3-2), the J call TRBJ2-1, with D maybe TRBD2 (6 bases). The CDR3 extends over 14 amino acids. V was cut by 2 bases and J by 4 bases, with 9 bases left in between. The germline V gene has CDR1 LGHDT and CDR2 YNNKEL (reference sequence). The CDR3 region has the DNA TGTGCCAGCAGCCAACGGGAGAGATACAATGAGCAGTTCTTC. It codes for CASSQRERYNEQFF.

This clone was found once. The chain couples TRBV4-1 to TRBJ1-4; D unclear. V gave up 1 base and J gave up 0 bases, with 12 bases separating them. The germline V gene has CDR1 MGHRA and CDR2 YSYEKL. The CDR3 extends over 17 amino acids. CDR3 region: CASSQGRARATNEKLFF. In DNA, the CDR3 is TGCGCCAGCAGCCAAGGAAGGGCTCGGGCAACTAATGAAAAACTGTTTTTT.

The chain employs TRBV15 and TRBJ2-5, with D possibly TRBD1 on 5 matching bases. This CDR3 is 17 amino acids long. The germline CDR1 and CDR2 sequences are LNHNV and YYDKDF (reference sequence). V dropped 0 bases and J dropped 5 bases, with 19 bases sitting between them. This chain's CDR3 is CATSRDGLAGRWETQYF. The CDR3 nucleotides are TGTGCCACCAGCAGAGATGGTTTGGCAGGGCGGTGGGAGACCCAGTACTTC.

This clone was counted once. The genes are TRBV9 and TRBJ2-7; no clear D gene. The V gene's germline CDR1 is SGDLS and CDR2 YYNGEE. The CDR3 length is 10 residues. V dropped 2 bases and J dropped 3 bases, with 0 bases sitting between them. The CDR3 nucleotides are TGTGCCAGCAGCGTCTACGAGCAGTACTTC. Encoded protein: CASSVYEQYF.

The chain is built from TRBV24-1 and TRBJ1-5; D unclear. CDR1 is KGHDR, CDR2 SFDVKD, per germline. Trimming took off 1 base at V and 6 bases at J, with 15 bases between the two ends. The CDR3 extends over 16 amino acids. CDR3 DNA sequence: TGTGCCACCAGTGATTTCTCTCGCGACATAGGTCAGCCCCAGCATTTT. Its translation: CATSDFSRDIGQPQHF.

The chain uses TRBV27 and TRBJ1-1; D uncertain. This CDR3 comprises 16 residues. Germline V gene sequence: CDR1 MNHEY, CDR2 SMNVEV (reference sequence). Trimming cost V 5 bases and J 0 bases, with 16 bases left between them. The CDR3 reads CASSLYLGRLNTEAFF. The DNA for the CDR3 is TGTGCCAGCAGTCTATATCTGGGCCGTTTGAACACTGAAGCTTTCTTT.

This chain uses TRBV18 with TRBJ2-7; tentatively, D is TRBD2 (5 bases). The CDR3 spans 15 residues. V was trimmed by 1 base and J by 1 base, leaving 11 bases between them. From germline, CDR1 is KGHSH and CDR2 LQKENI. The CDR3, as DNA: TGTGCCAGCTCACCACGCCAGCGGTCTTCCTACGAGCAGTACTTC. It encodes CASSPRQRSSYEQYF. Full variable domain (missing parts from reference TRBV18 and TRBJ2-7): NAGVMQNPRHLVRRRGQEARLRCSPMKGHSHVYWYRQLPEEGLKFMVYLQKENIIDESGMPKERFSAEFPKEGPSILRIQQVVRGDSAAYFCASSPRQRSSYEQYFGPGTRLTVT.

The gene calls are TRBV7-3 and TRBJ2-1; 7 nucleotides match TRBD2. Losses at the gene ends were 5 bases for V and 10 bases for J; bases not matched to a gene: 5. The CDR3 is made up of 12 amino acids. Per the germline V gene, CDR1 is SGHTA and CDR2 is FQGTGA. This CDR3 reads CASSPSGAEQFF. The CDR3 region has the DNA TGTGCCAGCAGCCCAAGCGGGGCGGAGCAGTTCTTC.

This rearrangement joins TRBV12-3 or TRBV12-4 to TRBJ2-7, with D unresolved. V lost 2 bases, J lost 3 bases, and 8 bases lay in between. CDR3 size: 13 residues. CDR3 loop: CASSLRRRYEQYF. CDR3 bases: TGTGCCAGCAGTTTACGGCGGCGCTACGAGCAGTACTTC.

The chain joins TRBV9 to TRBJ2-7; D is undetermined. CDR1 SGDLS and CDR2 YYNGEE come from the germline V gene. V was pared by 3 bases and J by 6 bases, with 7 bases between. The CDR3 loop spans 11 amino acids. CDR3 sequence reads: CASSDGGEQYF. The CDR3 DNA reads TGTGCCAGCAGCGACGGCGGCGAGCAGTACTTC.

The chain links TRBV10-2 to TRBJ2-7; perhaps TRBD2 as D (5 bases). Trimming shortened V by 6 bases and J by 0 bases, and 18 bases separated the two germline ends. The CDR3 covers 16 residues. Germline loops: CDR1 WSHSY, CDR2 SAAADI. CDR3 nucleotide sequence: TGCGCCAGCAGGAAGGGAGCGGCAGGCCGCTCCTACGAGCAGTACTTC. Translated, it gives CASRKGAAGRSYEQYF.

The chain recombines TRBV18 with TRBJ2-7; 8 positions agree with TRBD1. This CDR3 contains 14 residues. With 2 bases clipped from V and 6 bases from J, the junction kept 6 bases outside the gene matches. Germline values: CDR1 KGHSH, CDR2 LQKENI. The CDR3 DNA follows: TGTGCCAGCTCACCAGGGACAGGTGCTGCCGAGCAGTACTTC. Translated, it gives CASSPGTGAAEQYF.

CDR3 coding DNA: TGTGCCAGTAGTATAAACAGGGGAGGCGACTATGGCTACACCTTC. This encodes CASSINRGGDYGYTF. The V gene is TRBV19, the J gene TRBJ1-2; 7 positions match TRBD1. Germline values: CDR1 LNHDA, CDR2 SQIVND (reference sequence). The CDR3 contains 15 residues. The ends lost 2 bases at V and 3 bases at J; junction bases unmatched: 6.

This clone was seen a handful of times. The CDR3 bases are TGTGCCTGGAGTGTTGAGCGAGGGGGACCCTCCTACGAGCAGTACTTC. It specifies CAWSVERGGPSYEQYF. The chain carries TRBV30 and TRBJ2-7; weak D call: TRBD1 (6 bases). The CDR3 loop spans 16 amino acids. Trimming removed 0 bases from V and 0 bases from J, with 15 bases in between. Germline CDR1 is GTSNPN and CDR2 is SVGIG (reference sequence).

This rearrangement joins TRBV4-1 to TRBJ1-1; D unresolved. Trimming stripped 3 bases from V and 2 bases from J, with 13 bases between. Germline CDR1 and CDR2: MGHRA and YSYEKL. The CDR3 totals 15 residues. In DNA form, the CDR3 reads TGCGCCAGCAGCCACGGGCGGCTAGGTAACACTGAAGCTTTCTTT. Translated: CASSHGRLGNTEAFF.

This chain joins TRBV7-2 and TRBJ1-1; a weak D match, TRBD1 (6 bases). The CDR3 sequence is 13 residues long. Trimming took 6 bases from V and 1 from J, leaving 9 bases between them. Per germline, CDR1 SGHTA and CDR2 FQGNSA. In DNA form, the CDR3 reads TGTGCCAGCAGACAGGGAAGGAACACTGAAGCTTTCTTT. Translation gives CASRQGRNTEAFF.

The J gene is TRBJ1-3, the V gene TRBV11-1, with D possibly being TRBD1 (6 bases). The CDR3 is made up of 15 amino acids. The germline CDR1 and CDR2 sequences are SGHAT and FQDESV (reference sequence). V lost 6 bases and J lost 0, with 12 bases in between. This chain's CDR3 is CASSWTDRSGNTIYF. Written as DNA, the CDR3 is TGTGCCAGCAGTTGGACAGACCGCTCTGGAAACACCATATATTTT.

The chain combines TRBV30 with TRBJ1-6; D not certain. The germline V gene has CDR1 GTSNPN and CDR2 SVGIG (reference sequence). The CDR3 sequence is 15 residues long. V was shortened by 2 bases and J by 7 bases, with 15 bases between the two germline ends. The CDR3 DNA sequence: TGTGCCTGGAGTAGAGAGGGCATAGGGAATTCACCCCTCCACTTT. Translation gives CAWSREGIGNSPLHF.

The table lists this clone with a few counts. The V call is TRBV19, the J call TRBJ2-7; 7 bases agree with TRBD2. Germline-derived CDR1 and CDR2 are LNHDA and SQIVND (reference sequence). The CDR3 has 15 residues. With V trimmed by 3 bases and J by 0 bases, 5 bases remained unmatched. The CDR3, as DNA: TGTGCCAGTAGTATTAGCGGGCCGACCTCCTACGAGCAGTACTTC. It yields the protein CASSISGPTSYEQYF.

This clone was detected only a few times. This chain connects TRBV18 to TRBJ2-3; 7 nucleotides align to TRBD1. The germline CDR1 and CDR2 sequences are KGHSH and LQKENI. The CDR3 contains 14 residues. J lost 1 base, V lost 2 bases, and 0 bases had no gene match. CDR3 loop: CASSPDRGTDTQYF. CDR3 coding DNA: TGTGCCAGCTCACCAGACAGGGGCACAGATACGCAGTATTTT.

The genes are TRBV19 and TRBJ1-4; 8 positions agree with TRBD1. Germline CDR1 LNHDA, CDR2 SQIVND (reference sequence). The CDR3 spans 14 residues. Trimming at V came to 8 bases and at J to 8 bases, leaving 10 bases not matched to a gene. The CDR3 is CASGPDRVREKLFF. The CDR3 region has the DNA TGTGCCAGTGGGCCGGACAGGGTTAGGGAAAAACTGTTTTTT.